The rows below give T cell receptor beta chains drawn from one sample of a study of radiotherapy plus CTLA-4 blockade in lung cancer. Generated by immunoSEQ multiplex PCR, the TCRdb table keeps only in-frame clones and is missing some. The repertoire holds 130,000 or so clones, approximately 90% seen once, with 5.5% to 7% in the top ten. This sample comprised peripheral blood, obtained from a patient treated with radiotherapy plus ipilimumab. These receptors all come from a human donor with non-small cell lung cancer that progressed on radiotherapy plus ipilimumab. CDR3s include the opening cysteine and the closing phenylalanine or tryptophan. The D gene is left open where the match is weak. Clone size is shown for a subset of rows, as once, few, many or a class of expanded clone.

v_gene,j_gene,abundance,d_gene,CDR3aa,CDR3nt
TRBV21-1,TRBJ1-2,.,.,CASSKGSPLTALYGYTF,TGTGCCAGCAGCAAAGGATCCCCCCTGACAGCTCTCTATGGCTACACCTTC
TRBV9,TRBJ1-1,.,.,CASSREGELNTEAFF,TGTGCCAGCAGTAGAGAAGGGGAACTGAACACTGAAGCTTTCTTT
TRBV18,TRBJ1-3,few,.,CASSREGISGNTIYF,TGTGCCAGCTCACGCGAAGGTATCTCTGGAAACACCATATATTTT
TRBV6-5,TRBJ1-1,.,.,CASSYSKQAEAFF,TGTGCCAGCAGTTACTCGAAACAGGCTGAAGCTTTCTTT
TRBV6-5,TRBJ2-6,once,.,CASSYLVNSGANVLTF,TGTGCCAGCAGTTACTTAGTTAACTCTGGGGCCAACGTCCTGACTTTC
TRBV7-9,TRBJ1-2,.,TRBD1,CASSSSSGTGTYGYTF,TGTGCCAGCAGCTCGTCATCCGGGACAGGGACCTATGGCTACACCTTC
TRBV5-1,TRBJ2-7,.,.,CASSLDGQGTYEQYF,TGCGCCAGCAGCTTGGATGGGCAGGGGACCTACGAGCAGTACTTC
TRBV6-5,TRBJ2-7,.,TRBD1,CASRGTVLNWYF,TGTGCCAGCAGGGGGACAGTTTTAAACTGGTACTTC
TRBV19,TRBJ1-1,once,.,CASSIPGPGGHTEAFF,TGTGCCAGTAGTATTCCCGGCCCCGGGGGGCACACTGAAGCTTTCTTT
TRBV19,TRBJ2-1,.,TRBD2,CASSKSGGSGLAESEQFF,TGTGCCAGTAGTAAAAGTGGCGGTTCGGGACTAGCGGAGTCCGAGCAGTTCTTC
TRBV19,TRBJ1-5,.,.,CASSIIWGGPQHF,TGTGCCAGTAGTATAATATGGGGGGGGCCCCAGCATTTT
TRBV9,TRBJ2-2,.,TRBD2,CASRSSGGTGELFF,TGTGCCAGCAGGTCTAGCGGGGGGACCGGGGAGCTGTTTTTT
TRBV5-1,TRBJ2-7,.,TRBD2,CASGRGLAGVYEQYF,TGCGCCAGCGGCCGAGGGCTAGCGGGCGTGTACGAGCAGTACTTC
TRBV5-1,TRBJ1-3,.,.,CASSLSAAGNTIYF,TGCGCCAGCAGCTTGTCGGCGGCGGGAAACACCATATATTTT
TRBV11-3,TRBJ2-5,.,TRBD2,CASSLDELVAGTQYF,TGTGCCAGCAGCTTAGATGAGTTGGTAGCGGGGACCCAGTACTTC
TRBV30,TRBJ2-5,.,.,CAWSVVLGFQETQYF,TGTGCCTGGAGTGTCGTTTTAGGATTTCAAGAGACCCAGTACTTC
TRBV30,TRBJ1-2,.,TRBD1,CAWGTGEDYGYTF,TGTGCCTGGGGGACAGGGGAGGACTATGGCTACACCTTC
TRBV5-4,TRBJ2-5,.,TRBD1,CASSLRQGMGETQYF,TGTGCCAGCAGCTTGCGACAGGGGATGGGAGAGACCCAGTACTTC
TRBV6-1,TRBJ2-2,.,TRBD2,CASSEGGAGANTGELFF,TGTGCCAGCAGTGAAGGAGGAGCGGGAGCGAACACCGGGGAGCTGTTTTTT
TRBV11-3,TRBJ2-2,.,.,CASQSLDRTNTGELFF,TGTGCCAGCCAGTCCCTCGACAGGACCAACACCGGGGAGCTGTTTTTT
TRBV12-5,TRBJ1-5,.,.,CASGRQVQPQHF,TGTGCTAGTGGCCGACAGGTTCAGCCCCAGCATTTT
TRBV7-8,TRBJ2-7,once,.,CASSPLRRPVHEQYF,TGTGCCAGCAGTCCCCTCAGGCGACCCGTCCACGAGCAGTACTTC
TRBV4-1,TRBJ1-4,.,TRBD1,CASSQLPGQRFFF,TGCGCCAGCAGCCAATTGCCGGGACAGCGATTTTTTTTT